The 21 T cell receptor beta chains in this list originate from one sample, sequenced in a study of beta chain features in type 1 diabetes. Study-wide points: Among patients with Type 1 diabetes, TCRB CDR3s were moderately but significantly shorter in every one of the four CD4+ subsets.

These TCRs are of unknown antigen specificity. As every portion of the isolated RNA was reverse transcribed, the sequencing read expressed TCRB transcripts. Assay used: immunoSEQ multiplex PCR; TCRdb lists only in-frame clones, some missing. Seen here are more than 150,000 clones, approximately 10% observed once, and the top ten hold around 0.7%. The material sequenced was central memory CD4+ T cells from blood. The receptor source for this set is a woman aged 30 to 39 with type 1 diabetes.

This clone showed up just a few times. CDR3 loop: CASSQRTVFDTQYF. CDR3 DNA sequence: TGTGCCAGCAGTCAGAGGACAGTTTTCGATACGCAGTATTTT. The chain links TRBV6-5 to TRBJ2-3, with TRBD1 as a possible D gene (6 bases). The CDR3 spans 14 residues. Germline V gene sequence: CDR1 MNHEY, CDR2 SVGAGI. The V and J ends lost 5 bases and 6 bases respectively, with 15 bases between them.

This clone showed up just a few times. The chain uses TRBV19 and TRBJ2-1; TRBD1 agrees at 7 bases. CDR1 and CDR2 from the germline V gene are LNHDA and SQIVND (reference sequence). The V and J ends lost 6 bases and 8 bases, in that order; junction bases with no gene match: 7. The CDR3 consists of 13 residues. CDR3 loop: CASRDRRIDEQFF. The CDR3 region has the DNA TGTGCCAGTAGGGACAGGAGGATCGATGAGCAGTTCTTC.

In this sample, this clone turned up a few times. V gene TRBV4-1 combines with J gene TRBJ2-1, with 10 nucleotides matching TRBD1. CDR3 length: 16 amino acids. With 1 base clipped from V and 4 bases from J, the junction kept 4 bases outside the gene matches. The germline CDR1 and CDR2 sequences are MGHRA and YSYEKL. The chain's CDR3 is CASSQGPDRGYNEQFF. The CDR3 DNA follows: TGCGCCAGCAGCCAAGGCCCGGACAGGGGGTACAATGAGCAGTTCTTC.

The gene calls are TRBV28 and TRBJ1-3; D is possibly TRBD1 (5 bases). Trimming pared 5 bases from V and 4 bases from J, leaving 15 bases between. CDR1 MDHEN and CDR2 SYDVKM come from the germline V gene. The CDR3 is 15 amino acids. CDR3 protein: CASSPAGTSGNTIYF. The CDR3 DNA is TGTGCCAGCAGTCCCGCGGGGACCTCCGGAAACACCATATATTTT.

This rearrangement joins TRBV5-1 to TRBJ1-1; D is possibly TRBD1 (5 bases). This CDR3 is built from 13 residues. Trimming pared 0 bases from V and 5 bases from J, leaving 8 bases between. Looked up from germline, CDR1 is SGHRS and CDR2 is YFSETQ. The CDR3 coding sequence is TGCGCCAGCAGCTTGGCAGGGAGGACTGAAGCTTTCTTT. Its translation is CASSLAGRTEAFF.

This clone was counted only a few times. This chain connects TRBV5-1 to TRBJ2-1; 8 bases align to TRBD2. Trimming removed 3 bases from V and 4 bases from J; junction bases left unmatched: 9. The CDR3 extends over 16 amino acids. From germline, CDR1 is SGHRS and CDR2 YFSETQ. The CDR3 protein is CASSSGGLGFYNEQFF. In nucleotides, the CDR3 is TGCGCCAGCAGCTCGGGGGGACTAGGATTTTACAATGAGCAGTTCTTC.

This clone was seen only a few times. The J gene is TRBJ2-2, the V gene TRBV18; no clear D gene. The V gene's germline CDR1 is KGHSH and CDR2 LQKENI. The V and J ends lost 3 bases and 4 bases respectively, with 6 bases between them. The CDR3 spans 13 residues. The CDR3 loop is CASSPAVTGELFF. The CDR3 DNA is TGTGCCAGCTCACCCGCGGTCACCGGGGAGCTGTTTTTT.

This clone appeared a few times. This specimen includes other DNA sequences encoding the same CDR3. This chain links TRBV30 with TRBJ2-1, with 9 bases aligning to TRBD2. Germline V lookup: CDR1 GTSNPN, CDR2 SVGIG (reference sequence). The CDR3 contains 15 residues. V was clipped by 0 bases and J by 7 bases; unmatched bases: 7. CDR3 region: CAWSVGLAGYNEQFF. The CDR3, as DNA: TGTGCCTGGAGTGTAGGCCTAGCGGGATATAATGAGCAGTTCTTC.

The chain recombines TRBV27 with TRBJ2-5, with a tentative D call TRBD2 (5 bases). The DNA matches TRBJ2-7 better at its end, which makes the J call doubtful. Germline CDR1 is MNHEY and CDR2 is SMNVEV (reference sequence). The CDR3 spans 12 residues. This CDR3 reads CASSFSGSEQYF. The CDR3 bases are TGTGCCAGCAGTTTCTCGGGGTCCGAGCAGTACTTC.

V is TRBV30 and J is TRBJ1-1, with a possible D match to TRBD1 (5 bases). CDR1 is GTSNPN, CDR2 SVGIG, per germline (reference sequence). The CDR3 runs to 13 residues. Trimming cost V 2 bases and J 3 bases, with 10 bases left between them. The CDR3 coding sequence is TGTGCCTGGAGTAAATTAGGGGACACTGAAGCTTTCTTT. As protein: CAWSKLGDTEAFF.

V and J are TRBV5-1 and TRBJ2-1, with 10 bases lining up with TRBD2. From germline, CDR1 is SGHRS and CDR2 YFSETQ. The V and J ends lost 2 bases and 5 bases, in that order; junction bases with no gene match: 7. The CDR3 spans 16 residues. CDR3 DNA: TGCGCCAGCAGCTTTGACCCTAGCGGGAGTAACAATGAGCAGTTCTTC. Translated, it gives CASSFDPSGSNNEQFF.

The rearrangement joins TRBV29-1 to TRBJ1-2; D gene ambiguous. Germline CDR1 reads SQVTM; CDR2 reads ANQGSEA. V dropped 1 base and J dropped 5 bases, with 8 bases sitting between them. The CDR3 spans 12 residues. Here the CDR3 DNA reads TGCAGCGTTGAAGCGGCGGCTTATGGCTACACCTTC. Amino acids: CSVEAAAYGYTF.

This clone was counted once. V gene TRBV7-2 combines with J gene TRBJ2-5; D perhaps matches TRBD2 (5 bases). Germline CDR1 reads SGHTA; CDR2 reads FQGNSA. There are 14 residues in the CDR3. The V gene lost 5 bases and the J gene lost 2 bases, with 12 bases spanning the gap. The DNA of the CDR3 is TGTGCCAGCAGCGCAGATACGGGACAAGAGACCCAGTACTTC. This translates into CASSADTGQETQYF.

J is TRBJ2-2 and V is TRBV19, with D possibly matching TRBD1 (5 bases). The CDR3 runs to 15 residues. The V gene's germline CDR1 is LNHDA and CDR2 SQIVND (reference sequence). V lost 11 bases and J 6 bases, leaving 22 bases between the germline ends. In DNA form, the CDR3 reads TGTGCCTCAAGGGAAACCAGGGTCTCGGCCGGGGAGCTGTTTTTT. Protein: CASRETRVSAGELFF. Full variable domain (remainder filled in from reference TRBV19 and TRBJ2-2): DGGITQSPKYLFRKEGQNVTLSCEQNLNHDAMYWYRQDPGQGLRLIYYSQIVNDFQKGDIAEGYSVSREKKESFPLTVTSAQKNPTAFYLCASRETRVSAGELFFGEGSRLTVL.

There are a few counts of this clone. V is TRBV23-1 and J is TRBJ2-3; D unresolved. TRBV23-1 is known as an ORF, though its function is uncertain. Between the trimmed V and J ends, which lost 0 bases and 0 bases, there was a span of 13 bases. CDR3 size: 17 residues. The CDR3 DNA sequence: TGCGCCAGCAGTCAATCGGCCCAGGTTGGAAGCACAGATACGCAGTATTTT. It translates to CASSQSAQVGSTDTQYF.

CDR3 in DNA: TGTGCCAGCAGAAGACTAGCGGGAGTCACCGGGGAGCTGTTTTTT. Protein product: CASRRLAGVTGELFF. The V gene is TRBV28, the J gene TRBJ2-2, with TRBD2 identical over 12 bases. The length of the CDR3 is 15 residues. Germline CDR1 MDHEN, CDR2 SYDVKM. The J segment lost 4 bases and the V segment lost 6 bases, leaving 3 bases of the junction unmatched.

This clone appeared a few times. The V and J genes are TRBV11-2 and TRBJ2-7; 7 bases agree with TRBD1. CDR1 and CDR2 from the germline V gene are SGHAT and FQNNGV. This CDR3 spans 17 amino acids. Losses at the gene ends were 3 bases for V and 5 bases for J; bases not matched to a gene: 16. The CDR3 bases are TGTGCCAGCAGCTTTCGGGACAGAGTTTTCCCCAGGGACGAGCAGTACTTC. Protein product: CASSFRDRVFPRDEQYF.

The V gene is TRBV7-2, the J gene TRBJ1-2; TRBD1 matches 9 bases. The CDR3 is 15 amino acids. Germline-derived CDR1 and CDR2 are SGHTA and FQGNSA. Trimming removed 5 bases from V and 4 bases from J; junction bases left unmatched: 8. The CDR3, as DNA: TGTGCCAGCAGCCCCGGACAGGGGTTTTTCTATGGCTACACCTTC. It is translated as CASSPGQGFFYGYTF.

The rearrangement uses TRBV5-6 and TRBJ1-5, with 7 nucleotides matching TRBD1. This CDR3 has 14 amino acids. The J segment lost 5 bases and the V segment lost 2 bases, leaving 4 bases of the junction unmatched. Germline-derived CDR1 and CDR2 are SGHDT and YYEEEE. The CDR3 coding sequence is TGTGCCAGCAGCTTTGGCAGGGGGGATCAGCCCCAGCATTTT. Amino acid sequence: CASSFGRGDQPQHF.

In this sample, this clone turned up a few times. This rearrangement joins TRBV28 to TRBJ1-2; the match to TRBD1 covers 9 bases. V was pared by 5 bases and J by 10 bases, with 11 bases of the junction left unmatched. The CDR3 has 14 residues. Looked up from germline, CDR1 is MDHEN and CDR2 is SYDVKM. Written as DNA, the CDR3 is TGTGCCAGCAGTCGTGAAGGACAGGGGAGGGTCTACACCTTC. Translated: CASSREGQGRVYTF.

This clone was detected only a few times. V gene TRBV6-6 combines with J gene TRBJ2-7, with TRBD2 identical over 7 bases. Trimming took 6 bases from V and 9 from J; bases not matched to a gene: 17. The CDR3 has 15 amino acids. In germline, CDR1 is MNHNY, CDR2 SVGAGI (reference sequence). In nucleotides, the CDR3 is TGTGCCAGCAGCACCGGGGTAGCGGGTCTCGGAAGGCAGTACTTC. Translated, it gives CASSTGVAGLGRQYF.